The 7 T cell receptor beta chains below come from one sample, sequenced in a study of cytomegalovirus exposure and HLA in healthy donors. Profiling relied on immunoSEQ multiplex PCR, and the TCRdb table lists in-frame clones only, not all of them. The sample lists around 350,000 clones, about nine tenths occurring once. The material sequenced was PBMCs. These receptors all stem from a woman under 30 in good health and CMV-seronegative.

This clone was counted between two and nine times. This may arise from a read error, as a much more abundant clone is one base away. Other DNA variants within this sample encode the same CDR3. As DNA, the CDR3 is TGTGCCAGCAGCCCGGGACAAAACTATGGCTACACCTTC. Its protein product is CASSPGQNYGYTF. This chain links TRBV7-9 with TRBJ1-2, with D maybe TRBD1 (6 bases). V was cut by 5 bases and J by 2 bases, with 9 bases left in between. Germline V lookup: CDR1 SEHNR, CDR2 FQNEAQ (reference sequence). This CDR3 region has 13 residues.

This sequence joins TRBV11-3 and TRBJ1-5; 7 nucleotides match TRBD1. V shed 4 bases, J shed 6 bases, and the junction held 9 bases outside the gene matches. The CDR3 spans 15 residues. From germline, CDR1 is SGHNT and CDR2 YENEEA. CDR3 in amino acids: CASSSNDRAGQPQHF. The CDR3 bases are TGTGCCAGCAGCTCGAATGACAGGGCGGGTCAGCCCCAGCATTTT. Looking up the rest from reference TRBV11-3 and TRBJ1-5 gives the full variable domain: EAGVVQSPRYKIIEKKQPVAFWCNPISGHNTLYWYLQNLGQGPELLIRYENEEAVDDSQLPKDRFSAERLKGVDSTLKIQPAELGDSAVYLCASSSNDRAGQPQHFGDGTRLSIL.

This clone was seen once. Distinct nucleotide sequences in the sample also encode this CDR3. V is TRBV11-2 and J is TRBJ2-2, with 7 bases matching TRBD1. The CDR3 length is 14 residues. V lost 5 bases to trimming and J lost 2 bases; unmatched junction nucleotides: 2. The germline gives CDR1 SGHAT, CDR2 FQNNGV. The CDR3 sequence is CASSRTGNTGELFF. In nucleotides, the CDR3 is TGTGCCAGCAGCAGGACAGGCAACACCGGGGAGCTGTTTTTT. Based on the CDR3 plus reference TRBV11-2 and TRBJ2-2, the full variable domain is EAGVAQSPRYKIIEKRQSVAFWCNPISGHATLYWYQQILGQGPKLLIQFQNNGVVDDSQLPKDRFSAERLKGVDSTLKIQPAKLEDSAVYLCASSRTGNTGELFFGEGSRLTVL.

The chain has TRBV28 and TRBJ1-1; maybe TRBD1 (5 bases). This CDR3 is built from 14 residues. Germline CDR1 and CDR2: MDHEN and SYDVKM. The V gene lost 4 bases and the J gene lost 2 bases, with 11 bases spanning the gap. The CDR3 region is CASSSRGGNTEAFF. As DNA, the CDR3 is TGTGCCAGCAGTTCACGGGGGGGAAACACTGAAGCTTTCTTT.

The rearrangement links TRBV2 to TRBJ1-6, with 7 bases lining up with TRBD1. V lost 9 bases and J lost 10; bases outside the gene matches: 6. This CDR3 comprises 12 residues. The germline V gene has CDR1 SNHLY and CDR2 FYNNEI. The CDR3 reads CARGTVGSPLHF. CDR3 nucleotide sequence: TGTGCCAGAGGGACAGTTGGGTCACCCCTCCACTTT.

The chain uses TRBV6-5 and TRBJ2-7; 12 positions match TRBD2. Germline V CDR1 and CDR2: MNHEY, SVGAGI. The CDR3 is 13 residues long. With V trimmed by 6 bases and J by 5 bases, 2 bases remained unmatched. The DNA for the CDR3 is TGTGCCAGCAGCGGACTAGCGGGGAACGAGCAGTACTTC. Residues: CASSGLAGNEQYF.

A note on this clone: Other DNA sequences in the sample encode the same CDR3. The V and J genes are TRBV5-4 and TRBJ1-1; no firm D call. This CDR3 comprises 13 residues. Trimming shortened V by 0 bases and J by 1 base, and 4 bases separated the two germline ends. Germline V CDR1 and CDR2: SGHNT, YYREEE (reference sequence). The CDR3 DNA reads TGTGCCAGCAGCTTGGGGAGGAACACTGAAGCTTTCTTT. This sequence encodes CASSLGRNTEAFF.